One sample yielded the 31 T cell receptor beta chains listed below, sequenced in a study of T cell responses to AZD1222 COVID-19 vaccine. Sequencing was performed with immunoSEQ multiplex PCR; in TCRdb, only in-frame clones are kept and a portion is missing. The profile shows over 15,000 clones, about four fifths of them singletons. The specimen comprised peripheral blood, sampled 28 days after the second AZD1222 dose. Every receptor here comes from an adult who received the AZD1222 COVID-19 vaccine.

The V call is TRBV6-5, the J call TRBJ1-2; D gene ambiguous. Deletions cut 5 bases from V and 8 bases from J, with 12 bases between. This CDR3 region has 12 residues. Germline V gene lookup returns CDR1 MNHEY and CDR2 SVGAGI. CDR3 residues: CASSRAAGGYTF. In DNA, the CDR3 is TGTGCCAGCAGTAGGGCCGCTGGGGGCTACACCTTC.

This clone has just one count. The chain is built from TRBV19 and TRBJ2-5; 8 positions agree with TRBD1. Looked up from germline, CDR1 is LNHDA and CDR2 is SQIVND (reference sequence). The CDR3 extends over 15 amino acids. With 3 bases clipped from V and 2 bases from J, the junction kept 5 bases outside the gene matches. The CDR3 nucleotides read TGTGCCAGTAGTATCGGACAGGGTAGGCAAGAGACCCAGTACTTC. Residues: CASSIGQGRQETQYF.

This clone was counted a few times. The rearrangement uses TRBV15 and TRBJ2-6; no firm D call. CDR1 is LNHNV and CDR2 is YYDKDF in the germline V gene (reference sequence). V was pared by 0 bases and J by 2 bases, with 5 bases between. The length of the CDR3 is 15 residues. The CDR3 here is CATSRDGTGANVLTF. The CDR3 coding sequence is TGTGCCACCAGCAGAGATGGGACTGGGGCCAACGTCCTGACTTTC. The full variable domain, in which reference TRBV15 and TRBJ2-6 provide the parts outside the CDR3, is DAMVIQNPRYQVTQFGKPVTLSCSQTLNHNVMYWYQQKSSQAPKLLFHYYDKDFNNEADTPDNFQSRRPNTSFCFLDIRSPGLGDTAMYLCATSRDGTGANVLTFGAGSRLTVL.

The rearrangement joins TRBV10-2 to TRBJ2-2; D is uncertain. The CDR3 has 15 residues. V was trimmed by 3 bases and J by 4 bases, leaving 12 bases between them. Germline CDR1 is WSHSY and CDR2 is SAAADI. CDR3 sequence (DNA): TGCGCCAGCAGTGACGGGCTCTCCAGCACCGGGGAGCTGTTTTTT. Its protein is CASSDGLSSTGELFF.

The chain couples TRBV5-1 to TRBJ2-1; D not certain. Germline V gives CDR1 SGHRS, CDR2 YFSETQ. The V end was cut by 0 bases, the J end by 3 bases, with 7 bases between. This CDR3 has 14 residues. DNA for the CDR3: TGCGCCAGCAGCTTGGACCAAAGCTACAATGAGCAGTTCTTC. Protein: CASSLDQSYNEQFF.

This chain uses TRBV30 with TRBJ2-5; tentatively, D is TRBD1 (5 bases). The CDR3 is 15 residues long. Germline CDR1 GTSNPN, CDR2 SVGIG (reference sequence). Trimming cost V 0 bases and J 9 bases, with 20 bases left between them. CDR3 in amino acids: CAWSVYGTAKGSQYF. CDR3 bases: TGTGCCTGGAGTGTATATGGAACGGCCAAGGGGTCCCAGTACTTC.

This clone was observed a handful of times. The genes are TRBV27 and TRBJ1-1; 8 bases agree with TRBD1. Germline V lookup: CDR1 MNHEY, CDR2 SMNVEV (reference sequence). CDR3 size: 13 residues. Trimming removed 6 bases from V and 6 bases from J; junction bases left unmatched: 6. Written as DNA, the CDR3 is TGTGCCAGCAGAGGACAGGGAGGCGCTGAAGCTTTCTTT. This translates into CASRGQGGAEAFF.

V and J are TRBV5-4 and TRBJ1-1; TRBD1 is a possible D gene (6 bases). Looked up from germline, CDR1 is SGHNT and CDR2 is YYREEE (reference sequence). Trimming removed 3 bases at V and 0 bases at J, with 12 bases between. CDR3 size: 15 residues. The chain's CDR3 is CASSSRTELNTEAFF. CDR3 DNA: TGTGCCAGCAGCTCGCGGACAGAATTGAACACTGAAGCTTTCTTT.

The CDR3 DNA is TGTGCCAGCAGCCCAAGACTAGCGGGAGGTATTCCGTACGAGCAGTACTTC. It codes for CASSPRLAGGIPYEQYF. The V gene is TRBV3-1 (or the pseudogene TRBV3-2), the J gene TRBJ2-7, with 13 bases matching TRBD2. V shed 4 bases, J shed 4 bases, and the junction held 10 bases outside the gene matches. This CDR3 region has 17 residues. CDR1 is LGHDT and CDR2 is YNNKEL in the germline V gene (reference sequence).

This chain links TRBV6-1 with TRBJ2-5; 12 bases are a match to TRBD2. Germline CDR1 and CDR2: MNHNS and SASEGT. Unmatched junction bases numbered 9, after V lost 4 bases and J lost 6 bases. The CDR3 contains 16 residues. The CDR3 loop is CASSVLLAGGLKTQYF. The CDR3 coding sequence is TGTGCCAGCAGTGTCCTCCTAGCGGGAGGGCTAAAGACCCAGTACTTC.

The chain employs TRBV19 and TRBJ1-5, with D uncertain. The germline CDR1 and CDR2 sequences are LNHDA and SQIVND (reference sequence). V was cut by 3 bases and J by 5 bases, with 8 bases left in between. CDR3 size: 13 residues. The CDR3 DNA reads TGTGCCAGTAGTATGCAGGCTTATCAGCCCCAGCATTTT. It is translated as CASSMQAYQPQHF.

The chain joins TRBV2 to TRBJ1-5, with D unresolved. The germline V gene encodes CDR1 SNHLY and CDR2 FYNNEI. The CDR3 has 14 amino acids. The ends were cut back, 2 bases at V and 4 bases at J, with 9 bases in the middle. The CDR3 nucleotides are TGTGCCAGCAGTGAACGGACCGAAAATCAGCCCCAGCATTTT. Translation gives CASSERTENQPQHF.

The chain carries TRBV27 and TRBJ2-2, with TRBD2 matching 7 bases. Germline V gene sequence: CDR1 MNHEY, CDR2 SMNVEV (reference sequence). J was trimmed by 9 bases and V by 1 base; bases with no gene match: 2. This CDR3 region has 13 residues. CDR3 amino acids: CASSLWGGRELFF. CDR3 DNA sequence: TGTGCCAGCAGTTTATGGGGGGGGAGGGAGCTGTTTTTT.

In this sample, this clone turned up once. The chain carries TRBV4-2 and TRBJ1-5; no clear D gene. Trimming took 4 bases from V and 3 from J, leaving 7 bases between them. CDR3 length: 13 amino acids. Germline V gives CDR1 LGHNA, CDR2 YNFKEQ. Here the CDR3 DNA reads TGTGCCAGCAGCCCTTACGACAATCAGCCCCAGCATTTT. Translated, it gives CASSPYDNQPQHF.

V gene TRBV7-2 combines with J gene TRBJ1-2; D may be TRBD1 (5 bases). The V gene's germline CDR1 is SGHTA and CDR2 FQGNSA. This CDR3 contains 17 residues. Trimming took off 5 bases at V and 3 bases at J, with 22 bases between the two ends. In DNA form, the CDR3 reads TGTGCCAGCAGCGTAGGTGGTGGGTTGGGGCTCGACTATGGCTACACCTTC. Its translation is CASSVGGGLGLDYGYTF. Full variable domain (missing parts from reference TRBV7-2 and TRBJ1-2): GAGVSQSPSNKVTEKGKDVELRCDPISGHTALYWYRQSLGQGLEFLIYFQGNSAPDKSGLPSDRFSAERTGGSVSTLTIQRTQQEDSAVYLCASSVGGGLGLDYGYTFGSGTRLTVV.

The chain combines TRBV3-1 (or the pseudogene TRBV3-2) with TRBJ1-4; D unresolved. The CDR3 is 15 residues long. V gave up 1 base and J gave up 4 bases, with 10 bases separating them. From germline, CDR1 is LGHDT and CDR2 YNNKEL (reference sequence). The CDR3 DNA is TGTGCCAGCAGCCAAGTAGGAGTTAGTAATGAAAAACTGTTTTTT. It is translated as CASSQVGVSNEKLFF.

The chain links TRBV11-3 to TRBJ2-3; D uncertain. V was cut by 1 base and J by 11 bases, with 10 bases left in between. CDR1 and CDR2 from the germline V gene are SGHNT and YENEEA. CDR3 size: 12 residues. As DNA, the CDR3 is TGTGCCAGCAGCTTAGGGCCCGCTGTGCAGTATTTT. Translated: CASSLGPAVQYF.

The chain couples TRBV3-1 (or the pseudogene TRBV3-2) to TRBJ2-7, with TRBD1 as a possible D gene (5 bases). The germline CDR1 and CDR2 sequences are LGHDT and YNNKEL (reference sequence). This CDR3 comprises 18 residues. V was trimmed by 1 base and J by 0 bases, leaving 19 bases between them. The CDR3 loop reads CASSQVLNDRESSYEQYF. CDR3 DNA: TGTGCCAGCAGCCAAGTCCTTAACGACAGAGAATCCTCCTACGAGCAGTACTTC.

The chain is built from TRBV6-1 and TRBJ1-5, with TRBD1 matching over 7 bases. Looked up from germline, CDR1 is MNHNS and CDR2 is SASEGT. V lost 2 bases, J lost 5 bases, and 6 bases stayed unmatched. The CDR3 runs to 15 residues. The CDR3 is CASSEFPQGYQPQHF. Written as DNA, the CDR3 is TGTGCCAGCAGTGAATTCCCACAGGGGTATCAGCCCCAGCATTTT.

This chain links TRBV13 with TRBJ2-7, with 8 nucleotides matching TRBD1. The junction had 2 bases not matched to a gene; V was cut back by 2 bases and J by 2 bases. Germline V gene lookup returns CDR1 PRHDT and CDR2 FYEKMQ (reference sequence). The CDR3 spans 14 residues. CDR3: CASSLRQGTYEQYF. In nucleotides, the CDR3 is TGTGCCAGCAGCTTAAGACAGGGGACCTACGAGCAGTACTTC.

The rearrangement joins TRBV29-1 to TRBJ1-2; tentatively, D is TRBD1 (6 bases). The CDR3 runs 14 residues. Per the germline V gene, CDR1 is SQVTM and CDR2 is ANQGSEA. Trimming removed 6 bases at V and 3 bases at J, with 17 bases between. The CDR3, as DNA: TGCAGCGTCGGGGGTGAGGGGGGGCACTATGGCTACACCTTC. This encodes CSVGGEGGHYGYTF.

J is TRBJ2-3 and V is TRBV7-2, with D perhaps TRBD2 (7 bases). CDR1 and CDR2 (germline): SGHTA, FQGNSA. The CDR3 contains 13 residues. Trimming pared 1 base from V and 14 bases from J, leaving 16 bases between. The CDR3 region is CASSLESGGLWYF. CDR3 DNA sequence: TGTGCCAGCAGCTTAGAATCCGGGGGGCTATGGTATTTT.

The rearrangement links TRBV7-6 to TRBJ1-3, with 9 bases lining up with TRBD1. The CDR3 has 17 amino acids. V dropped 3 bases and J dropped 3; count of bases not matched to a gene: 9. Per germline, CDR1 SGHVS and CDR2 FNYEAQ. DNA of the CDR3: TGTGCCAGCAGCTTTGAAGCGGGACAGGGCGATGGAAACACCATATATTTT. It translates to CASSFEAGQGDGNTIYF. Combining the CDR3 with reference TRBV7-6 and TRBJ1-3 gives the whole variable domain GAGVSQSPRYKVTKRGQDVALRCDPISGHVSLYWYRQALGQGPEFLTYFNYEAQQDKSGLPNDRFSAERPEGSISTLTIQRTEQRDSAMYRCASSFEAGQGDGNTIYFGEGSWLTVV.

This clone was detected a few times. This chain joins TRBV2 and TRBJ1-5; D is ambiguous. Trimming removed 0 bases from V and 0 bases from J, with 9 bases in between. From germline, CDR1 is SNHLY and CDR2 FYNNEI. The CDR3 runs to 16 residues. The CDR3 DNA follows: TGTGCCAGCAGTGAAGCGCTACGGTATAGCAATCAGCCCCAGCATTTT. It codes for CASSEALRYSNQPQHF. Full variable domain (outside the CDR3, taken from reference TRBV2 and TRBJ1-5): EPEVTQTPSHQVTQMGQEVILRCVPISNHLYFYWYRQILGQKVEFLVSFYNNEISEKSEIFDDQFSVERPDGSNFTLKIRSTKLEDSAMYFCASSEALRYSNQPQHFGDGTRLSIL.

The chain is built from TRBV5-6 and TRBJ1-2, with a weak D call TRBD1 (5 bases). The V end lost 4 bases, the J end lost 6 bases, and 25 bases lay between the germline ends. CDR1 is SGHDT and CDR2 is YYEEEE in the germline V gene. This CDR3 comprises 17 residues. In DNA, the CDR3 is TGTGCCAGCAGCAAACAACGGCTCGGGACGCCCCAGCATGGCTACACCTTC. This gives the protein CASSKQRLGTPQHGYTF.

The chain couples TRBV18 to TRBJ2-5, with TRBD2 as a possible D gene (6 bases). The V gene's germline CDR1 is KGHSH and CDR2 LQKENI. This CDR3 spans 19 amino acids. The V end lost 0 bases, the J end lost 3 bases, and 23 bases lay between the germline ends. The CDR3 DNA sequence: TGTGCCAGCTCACCACCGCCGGCAGCCGAGGACTGGAGGGAAGAGACCCAGTACTTC. Translation: CASSPPPAAEDWREETQYF.

The rearrangement links TRBV27 to TRBJ1-6; D gene ambiguous. Germline CDR1 and CDR2: MNHEY and SMNVEV (reference sequence). The CDR3 contains 15 residues. Trimming took off 3 bases at V and 0 bases at J, with 6 bases between the two ends. The CDR3 nucleotides read TGTGCCAGCAGTTTCGAGAGCTCCTATAATTCACCCCTCCACTTT. Its translation: CASSFESSYNSPLHF.

This chain connects TRBV6-1 to TRBJ1-2; no clear D. This CDR3 is built from 13 residues. V was trimmed by 3 bases and J by 8 bases, leaving 13 bases between them. Germline assignment: CDR1 MNHNS and CDR2 SASEGT. CDR3 in DNA: TGTGCCAGCAGTGAGGCGGGGATCCGGGGCTACACCTTC. It translates to CASSEAGIRGYTF.

V gene TRBV9 combines with J gene TRBJ2-3; 9 bases match TRBD2. J gave up 2 bases and V 0 bases, and 1 base lay outside the gene matches. Germline CDR1 is SGDLS and CDR2 is YYNGEE. CDR3 size: 15 residues. The CDR3 DNA follows: TGTGCCAGCAGCGTAGAGCGGGGGGACACAGATACGCAGTATTTT. It codes for CASSVERGDTDTQYF.

V gene TRBV7-8 combines with J gene TRBJ1-2; unclear D gene. From germline, CDR1 is SGHVS and CDR2 FQNEAQ. The germline V and J ends were trimmed by 1 base and 2 bases, with 5 bases remaining between them. The CDR3 runs 13 residues. CDR3 DNA sequence: TGTGCCAGCAGCTTAGACGGAAACTATGGCTACACCTTC. As protein: CASSLDGNYGYTF.

CDR3 residues: CASSWGTGNTGELFF. The CDR3, as DNA: TGCGCCAGCAGCTGGGGGACAGGGAACACCGGGGAGCTGTTTTTT. The V call is TRBV5-1, the J call TRBJ2-2, with TRBD1 identical over 8 bases. Losses at the gene ends were 3 bases for V and 1 base for J; bases not matched to a gene: 2. The germline CDR1 and CDR2 sequences are SGHRS and YFSETQ. The CDR3 loop spans 15 amino acids.